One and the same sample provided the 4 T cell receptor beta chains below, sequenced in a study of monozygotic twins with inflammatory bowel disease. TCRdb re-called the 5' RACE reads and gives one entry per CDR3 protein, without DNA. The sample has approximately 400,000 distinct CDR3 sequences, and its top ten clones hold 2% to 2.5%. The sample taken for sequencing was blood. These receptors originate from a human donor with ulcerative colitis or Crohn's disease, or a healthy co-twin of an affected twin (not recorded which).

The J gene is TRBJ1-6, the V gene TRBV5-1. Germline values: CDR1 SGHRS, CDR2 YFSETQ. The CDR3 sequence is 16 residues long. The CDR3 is CASSVVSSQFNSPLHF.

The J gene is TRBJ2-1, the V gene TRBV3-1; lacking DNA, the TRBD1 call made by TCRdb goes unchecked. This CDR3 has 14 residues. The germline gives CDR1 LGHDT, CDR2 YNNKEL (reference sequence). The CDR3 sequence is CASSQGRGAVEQFF.

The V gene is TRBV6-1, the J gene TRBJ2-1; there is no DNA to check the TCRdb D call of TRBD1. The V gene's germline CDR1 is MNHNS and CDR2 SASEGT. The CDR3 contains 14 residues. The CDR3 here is CASSVAGGRNEQFF.

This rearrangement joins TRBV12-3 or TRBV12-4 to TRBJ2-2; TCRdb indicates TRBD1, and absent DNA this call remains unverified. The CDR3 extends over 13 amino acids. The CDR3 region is CASSLSWDGELFF.